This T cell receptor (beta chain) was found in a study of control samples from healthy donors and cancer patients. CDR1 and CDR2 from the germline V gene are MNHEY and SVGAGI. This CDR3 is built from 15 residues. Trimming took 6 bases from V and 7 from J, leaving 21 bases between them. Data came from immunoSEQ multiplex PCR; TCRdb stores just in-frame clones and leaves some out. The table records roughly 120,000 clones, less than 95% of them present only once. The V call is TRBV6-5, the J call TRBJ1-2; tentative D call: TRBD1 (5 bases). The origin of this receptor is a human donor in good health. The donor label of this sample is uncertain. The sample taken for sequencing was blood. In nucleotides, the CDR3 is TGTGCCAGCAGACGGCAAGGGGCGTCAGTTTCTGGCTACACCTTC. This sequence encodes CASRRQGASVSGYTF.